This T cell receptor (beta chain) was observed in a study of spatial heterogeneity in lung cancer. As for the study in general: Follow-up PBMC specimens underwent sequencing when available; their median timing was approximately 22 months after resection. Unique TCR and UMI combinations averaged more than ten appearances each in raw reads. Detected sequences consistently included more beta-chain ones than alpha-chain ones.

TCRdb re-analysed the 5' RACE reads in MiXCR, keeping a single row per CDR3 protein. The repertoire holds around 110,000 distinct CDR3 sequences, with 9.5% to 15% as singletons. Points from the study as a whole: Tumor TCRs that were ubiquitous and expanded showed up in blood more at resection than follow-up.

Noted time point: blood at routine non-recurrence follow-up after resection. Whole RNA obtained from tumor, nontumor lung or frozen PBMC underwent sequencing without sorting. Per germline, CDR1 MNHEY and CDR2 SMNVEV (reference sequence). The length of the CDR3 is 13 residues. V shed 3 bases, J shed 8 bases, and the junction held 4 bases outside the gene matches. For this clonotype: Its antigen remains unidentified.

Sequencing used PBMCs, obtained at follow-up. J is TRBJ1-2 and V is TRBV27; TRBD1 agrees at 9 bases. The sequence came from a male donor with early-stage non-small cell lung cancer. CDR3 nucleotide sequence: TGTGCCAGCAGTTTTAACAGGGGGCTCGGCTACACCTTC. Translating gives CASSFNRGLGYTF.